The rows below give T cell receptor beta chains drawn from one sample of a study of blood T cells in healthy people across ages. TCRdb recomputed calls from the 5' RACE reads with MiXCR, one row per CDR3 protein. The data show about 1 million distinct CDR3 sequences, 40% to 45% seen once. Material for sequencing was blood. The receptors come from a woman aged 60-70 years in good health. The CDR3 runs from the conserved cysteine through the conserved F or W. The order of the fields is V gene, J gene, clone size, D gene, CDR3 DNA, CDR3 protein. The D gene is left open where the match is weak. Clone sizes are given selectively: once, few, many, or a class where the clone is expanded.

TRBV29-1,TRBJ1-4,NA,NA,TGCAGCGCCCTCGACAGAGATAATGAAAAACTGTTTTTT,CSALDRDNEKLFF
TRBV20-1,TRBJ2-3,NA,NA,TGCAGTGCTAGAGTATTAGTGTCGGCAGGACGTAGAGATACGCAGTATTTT,CSARVLVSAGRRDTQYF
TRBV29-1,TRBJ1-1,NA,NA,TGCAGCGGTGGACGGCCGAACACTGAAGCTTTCTTT,CSGGRPNTEAFF
TRBV10-2,TRBJ1-1,NA,NA,TGCGCCAGCAGTGTCGCGGGAGGCGGTGAAGCTTTCTTT,CASSVAGGGEAFF
TRBV28,TRBJ2-7,NA,NA,TGTGCCAGCAGTTTATATGGCCCCTTGGGCGAGCAGTACTTC,CASSLYGPLGEQYF
TRBV6-5,TRBJ2-4,NA,TRBD2,TGTGCCAGCAGTTTTAGCGGGAGCCTAAACTTAGGGCAGTACTTC,CASSFSGSLNLGQYF
TRBV6-5,TRBJ2-7,NA,NA,TGTGCCAGCAGTTACTCGACCAGGGGGGTGTACGAGCAGTACTTC,CASSYSTRGVYEQYF
TRBV2,TRBJ2-7,NA,NA,TGTGCCAGCAGAGAACGGGAGTCTTACTACGAGCAGTACTTC,CASRERESYYEQYF
TRBV6-1,TRBJ2-4,few,TRBD2,TGTGCCAGCAGACAGACCCGGGGAGGGGCCAAAAACATTCAGTACTTC,CASRQTRGGAKNIQYF
TRBV5-6,TRBJ2-3,NA,TRBD1,TGTGCCAGCAGCTTAGGGACAGGGAAGGCAGATACGCAGTATTTT,CASSLGTGKADTQYF
TRBV20-1,TRBJ2-7,few,TRBD1,TGCAGTGCTCCAGGGGGCCCAACCTACGAGCAGTACTTC,CSAPGGPTYEQYF
TRBV7-9,TRBJ2-5,NA,NA,TGTGCCAACAGCCGTCCGGCGGCACAAGAGACCCAGTACTTC,CANSRPAAQETQYF
TRBV9,TRBJ2-1,NA,NA,TGTGCCAGCAGCGTAGGAGGTATCTCCTACAATGAGCAGTTCTTC,CASSVGGISYNEQFF
TRBV5-1,TRBJ2-1,NA,TRBD2,TGCGCCAGCAGCTGGTCTAGCGGGAGCCTAAATGAGCAGTTCTTC,CASSWSSGSLNEQFF
TRBV20-1,TRBJ2-1,NA,NA,TGCAGTGCTAGAGACCGACAGCTTTACAATGAGCAGTTCTTC,CSARDRQLYNEQFF
TRBV27,TRBJ2-7,once,NA,TGTGCCAGCGGCCCTGGGGCGGGACAGCTATCCTACGAGCAGTACTTC,CASGPGAGQLSYEQYF
TRBV2,TRBJ2-4,NA,TRBD1,TGTGCCAGCAGCGCGACGTATGGGGACAGGGGACAAAACATTCAGTACTTC,CASSATYGDRGQNIQYF
TRBV10-1,TRBJ2-2,NA,NA,TGCGCCAGCAGTATAGGGGACGGGGAGCTGTTTTTT,CASSIGDGELFF
TRBV28,TRBJ2-3,NA,NA,TGTGCCAGCAGTTTTGACGGGTTGACGCAGTATTTT,CASSFDGLTQYF
TRBV7-2,TRBJ1-4,few,NA,TGTGCCAGCAGCCTAGGACAGAGTGAAAAACTGTTTTTT,CASSLGQSEKLFF
TRBV6-5,TRBJ2-7,few,TRBD2,TGTGCCAGCAGGTCGGGACTAGCCGGTTCCGAGCAGTACTTC,CASRSGLAGSEQYF
TRBV6-1,TRBJ2-2,few,NA,TGTGCCAGTACATACGTCCAGGGGGGAGGTACCGGGGAGCTGTTTTTT,CASTYVQGGGTGELFF
TRBV15,TRBJ2-5,NA,NA,TGTGCCACCAGCGGCCGGGACTTCGCTGCGACCCAGTACTTC,CATSGRDFAATQYF
TRBV2,TRBJ2-7,NA,TRBD1,TGTGCCAGCAGTTATCACCGGGACAGGGGCTCCTACGAGCAGTACTTC,CASSYHRDRGSYEQYF
TRBV2,TRBJ2-7,NA,TRBD2,TGTGCCAGCAGTGGATCCCGGGGGGGATACGAGCAGTACTTC,CASSGSRGGYEQYF
TRBV13,TRBJ2-3,NA,NA,TGTGCCAGCAGCTCCGGGGACGGAAATACGCAGTATTTT,CASSSGDGNTQYF
TRBV20-1,TRBJ1-1,NA,TRBD1,TGCAGTGCCTCCAGGGGCAGGGGGACTGGAGCTTTCTTT,CSASRGRGTGAFF